The present T cell receptor beta chain was sequenced within a study of T cell responses to AZD1222 COVID-19 vaccine (dated by TCRdb to about 2021). Looking at the study overall: A total of over 230 trial participants underwent TCR sequencing, of whom 207 had received two doses of AZD1222 and about 25 had received two doses of the MenACWY control vaccine. Enrollment into the trials was organized by age into subgroups of 18-55, 56-69 and 70-plus years, and those subgroups contained roughly 150, 30 and 60 TCR-sequenced participants, respectively. Overall study outcomes, separate from this receptor: The whole spike protein was spanned by vaccine-associated CD4 TCRs, and dominant responses were seen in regions 160-218 and 743-854. In the small 56-69-year group, the increase in depth fell short of significance, most likely because of low power. Most participants were white British and females outnumbered males, and the authors suggested that clonal diversity may have been underestimated. Only five to seven AZD1222 recipients were SARS-CoV-2 seropositive at baseline, limiting conclusions about previously exposed vaccinees. After two AZD1222 doses, both the breadth and the depth of spike-specific TCRs were significantly higher than at day 0 and than in MenACWY recipients. Nearly half of unique spike-specific TCRs reportedly recognized epitopes outside regions mutated in the B.1.351 and B.1.1.7 variants. No day 14 peak-response samples were available, so repertoires were characterized only after the peak T cell response.

Notes on this clone: Its antigen target is currently unknown. One base away there is no much larger clone; base qualities are not given.

The CDR3 regions of human TCRbeta chains were analyzed by immunosequencing. From the authors' description of their analysis: Repertoire TCRs were matched against a reference library of SARS-CoV-2-specific TCRs generated with the MIRA antigen-specificity platform. Breadth was defined as the fraction of unique TCRs that were SARS-CoV-2-associated. Depth was defined as the fraction of total T cells that were SARS-CoV-2-associated. Using the MIRA data, every spike-specific TCR was mapped to the spike region that the TCR reacted to and assigned to either a CD4 or a CD8 class. Log10-transformed breadth and depth values were compared by one-way ANOVA with Sidak's multiple comparisons tests. The clones in this table, taken by TCRdb from immuneACCESS, are in-frame only. Not every clone is retained; where verified, under half of the shortfall comes from an unresolved V gene, and the cause of the rest is unknown. V and J calls and clone size follow that table, whereas D and trimming were derived from the DNA. This sample comprises 150,000 to 200,000 clones, roughly 94% of them detected only once. In total, the top ten clones hold roughly 4.6% of the sample.

Trimming removed 4 bases from V and 4 bases from J; the gene matches leave 6 bases unexplained. Including cysteine and phenylalanine, the CDR3 has 15 amino acids. Only the CDR3 portion is preserved as DNA: 45 bases, with reading frame beginning at the first base. Looking up the germline V gene (reference sequence) yields CDR1 SGHNT and CDR2 YYREEE. Reading the label with the study, this specimen's time point is: about 28 days (+/-7) after the second vaccine dose. AZD1222 recipients with second doses at about 4 weeks or about 12 weeks were pooled, because spike-specific TCR depth and breadth did not differ between schedules. The vaccinee samples were drawn from two UK trials, COV001 and COV002, one of which was a single-blind randomized controlled phase 2/3 trial testing AZD1222 (ChAdOx1 nCoV-19) in healthy adults. For TCRbeta chain sequencing, PBMC samples were collected from trial participants at day 0 and at day 28 after the second dose.

Sequenced material: peripheral blood, taken 28 days after the second AZD1222 dose. This sequence uses TRBV5-4 and TRBJ2-3, with 10 middle bases fitting TRBD2. This receptor was identified in an adult who received the AZD1222 COVID-19 vaccine. The DNA sequence is TGTGCCAGCAGCCCAAGCGGGAGGGCCTCAGATACGCAGTATTTT. Translated, this is CASSPSGRASDTQYF.